This T cell receptor beta chain was sequenced in a study of metastatic and nonmetastatic thyroid tumors. Background on the study: Across peripheral blood and tumor or nodule tissue samples taken from malignant and benign thyroid patients, the repertoires were compared with one another.

Every patient was untreated before thyroid surgery. The CDR3 consists of 16 residues. V lost 6 bases, J lost 4 bases, and 19 bases lay in between. This clone is medium-sized by share. Its antigen remains unidentified. Per the study methods: The study built a papillary thyroid cancer distant-metastasis classifier from CDR3 differences across clinicopathological groups. TCRdb re-called the PCR reads via MiXCR. These V and J calls derive from TCRdb rather than the authors' analysis. Of around 22,000 clones listed, more than 15% are singletons. Study-wide results and limits: For both blood and tumor, malignant thyroid tumors reportedly showed significantly higher TCR beta diversity than benign nodules did.

Material: adjacent normal tissue. This chain uses TRBV12-3 or TRBV12-4 with TRBJ2-1; D may be TRBD1 or TRBD2 (5 bases each). This TCR was sampled from a male donor with papillary thyroid cancer or a benign thyroid nodule (not recorded which). Some clones in this sample may be carry-over from other donors' samples. CDR3 sequence: CASRDSMGVRYNEQFF. The CDR3 coding sequence is TGTGCCAGCAGGGATTCGATGGGGGTTCGATACAATGAGCAGTTCTTC.